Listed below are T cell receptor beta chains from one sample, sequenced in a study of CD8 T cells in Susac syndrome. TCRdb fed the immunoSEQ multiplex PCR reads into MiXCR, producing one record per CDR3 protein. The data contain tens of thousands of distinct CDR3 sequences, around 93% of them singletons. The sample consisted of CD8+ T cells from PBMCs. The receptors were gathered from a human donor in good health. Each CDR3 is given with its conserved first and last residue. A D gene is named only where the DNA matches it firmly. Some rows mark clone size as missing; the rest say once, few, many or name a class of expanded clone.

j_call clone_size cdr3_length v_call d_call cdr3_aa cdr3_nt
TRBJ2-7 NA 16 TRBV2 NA CASSESLGTSAYEQYF TGTGCCAGCAGTGAATCACTCGGGACTTCAGCCTACGAGCAGTACTTC
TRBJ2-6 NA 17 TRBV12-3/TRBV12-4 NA CASSFSGTDSGANVLTF TGTGCCAGCAGCTTTAGCGGGACAGATTCTGGGGCCAACGTCCTGACTTTC
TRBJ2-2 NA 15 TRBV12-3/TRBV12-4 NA CASSPRGPYTGELFF TGTGCCAGCAGTCCCCGCGGCCCCTACACCGGGGAGCTGTTTTTT
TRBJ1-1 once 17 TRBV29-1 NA CSAGDFYAGPGDTEAFF TGCAGCGCCGGCGACTTTTATGCAGGGCCGGGAGACACTGAAGCTTTCTTT
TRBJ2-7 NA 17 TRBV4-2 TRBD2 CASSPQSLAEGEYEQYF TGTGCCAGCAGCCCCCAGTCACTAGCGGAAGGAGAGTACGAGCAGTACTTC
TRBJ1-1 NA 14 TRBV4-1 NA CASSRLEGDTEAFF TGCGCCAGCAGCCGGTTGGAGGGAGACACTGAAGCTTTCTTT
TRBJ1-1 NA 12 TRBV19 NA CASSIGGAEAFF TGTGCCAGTAGTATAGGAGGGGCTGAAGCTTTCTTT
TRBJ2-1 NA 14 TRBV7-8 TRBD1 CASSPGQIYNEQFF TGTGCCAGCAGCCCGGGACAGATCTACAATGAGCAGTTCTTC
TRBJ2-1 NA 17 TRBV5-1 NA CASSLWIMRDSYNEQFF TGCGCCAGCAGCTTGTGGATAATGCGGGACTCCTACAATGAGCAGTTCTTC
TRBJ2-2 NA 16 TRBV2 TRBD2 CASSTPSGSLTGELFF TGTGCCAGCAGTACTCCTAGCGGCAGCCTCACCGGGGAGCTGTTTTTT
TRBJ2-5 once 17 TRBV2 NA CACTPRGRQRKQETQYF TGTGCCTGTACACCAAGGGGACGCCAGAGGAAACAAGAGACCCAGTACTTC
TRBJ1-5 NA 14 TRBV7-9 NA CASSLVGGGQPQHF TGTGCCAGCAGCTTAGTAGGGGGAGGTCAGCCCCAGCATTTT
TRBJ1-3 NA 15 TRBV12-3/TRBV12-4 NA CASSSPEGSGNTIYF TGTGCCAGCAGTTCCCCCGAGGGTTCTGGAAACACCATATATTTT